This TCR beta chain was captured in a study of blood T cell repertoires in COVID-19. Turning to the study itself: Acute and convalescent COVID-19 specimens originated in the United States, Italy and Spain. Nucleic acid was either cDNA or gDNA, and it came from T cells, B-cell-depleted T cells, or PBMCs.

Enrollment of patients from Seattle took place during active infection, with longitudinal follow-up. As handled by the study authors: Nucleated cell counts were estimated from reference gene primer amplification. TCRdb's table, derived via immunoSEQ multiplex PCR, lists solely in-frame clones and lacks some. V, J and clone size are taken as reported in that table, and D and trimming were inferred from the DNA itself. The sample includes about 210,000 clones, under 90% of them seen just once. The CDR3 has 14 amino acids. V lost 8 bases and J lost 4, with 17 bases in between. CDR1 is MNHNY, CDR2 SVGAGI, per germline (reference sequence).

The source of this sequence is a woman older than 75 with COVID-19, enrolled during active disease. This rearrangement joins TRBV6-6 to TRBJ1-1, with D unclear. The material sequenced was peripheral blood. The CDR3: CASGSNTEGTEAFF. The CDR3 nucleotides are TGTGCCAGCGGGAGTAACACCGAAGGCACTGAAGCTTTCTTT.